The 27 T cell receptor beta chains in this list originate from one sample, sequenced in a study of blood T cell repertoires in COVID-19. Repertoires were generated with immunoSEQ multiplex PCR, while TCRdb's copy carries only in-frame clones and drops some. This sample has about 360,000 clones; about 88% occur once, and the top ten carry less than 3.5%. The sample consisted of peripheral blood. These receptors were collected from a human donor in a cohort sampled during active COVID-19.

J is TRBJ2-1 and V is TRBV4-2, with a tentative D call TRBD2 (7 bases). Germline V lookup: CDR1 LGHNA, CDR2 YNFKEQ. Trimming pared 3 bases from V and 3 bases from J, leaving 12 bases between. The length of the CDR3 is 15 residues. The CDR3 is CASSQSGEGYNEQFF. CDR3 coding DNA: TGTGCCAGCAGCCAGTCAGGGGAGGGCTACAATGAGCAGTTCTTC.

This clone came up a few times. V usage is TRBV29-1 and J usage is TRBJ2-5; 11 bases match TRBD1. The CDR3 extends over 17 amino acids. The germline V gene has CDR1 SQVTM and CDR2 ANQGSEA. J lost 6 bases, V lost 2 bases, and 14 bases had no gene match. In DNA, the CDR3 is TGCAGCGTTGAAACCGGAAGCAAGGACAGGGGGCGAAAGACCCAGTACTTC. Translated, it gives CSVETGSKDRGRKTQYF.

This chain links TRBV7-3 with TRBJ2-2; TRBD2 aligns across 11 bases. The germline V gene has CDR1 SGHTA and CDR2 FQGTGA. The CDR3 has 16 residues. V dropped 2 bases and J dropped 5; count of bases not matched to a gene: 4. CDR3: CASSLLAGGDTGELFF. The CDR3 DNA follows: TGTGCCAGCAGCTTACTAGCGGGGGGCGATACCGGGGAGCTGTTTTTT.

The chain couples TRBV5-1 to TRBJ2-3; perhaps TRBD2 as D (7 bases). The germline V gene encodes CDR1 SGHRS and CDR2 YFSETQ. The V and J ends lost 0 bases and 5 bases respectively, with 13 bases between them. This CDR3 is built from 15 residues. CDR3: CASSLGRGAGDTQYF. In nucleotides, the CDR3 is TGCGCCAGCAGCTTGGGACGGGGGGCGGGAGATACGCAGTATTTT. Filled out from reference TRBV5-1 and TRBJ2-3, the complete variable domain reads KAGVTQTPRYLIKTRGQQVTLSCSPISGHRSVSWYQQTPGQGLQFLFEYFSETQRNKGNFPGRFSGRQFSNSRSEMNVSTLELGDSALYLCASSLGRGAGDTQYFGPGTRLTVL.

The chain couples TRBV5-1 to TRBJ2-3; D remains unclear. The J call is in doubt because the DNA end fits TRBJ1-5 better. The germline CDR1 and CDR2 sequences are SGHRS and YFSETQ. The CDR3 sequence is 13 residues long. This chain's CDR3 is CASSLDVAPAQHF. The DNA for the CDR3 is TGCGCCAGCAGCTTGGACGTAGCCCCCGCGCAGCATTTT.

The chain links TRBV3-1 (or the pseudogene TRBV3-2) to TRBJ1-3, with a weak D call TRBD1 (6 bases). The CDR3 totals 15 residues. V was cut by 2 bases and J by 2 bases, with 10 bases left in between. Germline V CDR1 and CDR2: LGHDT, YNNKEL (reference sequence). The CDR3 spells CASSQPTGPGNTIYF. The CDR3 DNA sequence: TGTGCCAGCAGCCAACCAACAGGGCCTGGAAACACCATATATTTT.

There are a few counts of this clone. V is TRBV2 and J is TRBJ1-1, with a tentative D call TRBD1 (6 bases). CDR3 size: 12 residues. Between the trimmed V and J ends, which lost 8 bases and 6 bases, there was a span of 13 bases. Germline V CDR1 and CDR2: SNHLY, FYNNEI. The CDR3 sequence: CASDKGTPEAFF. DNA for the CDR3: TGTGCCAGCGACAAAGGGACACCTGAAGCTTTCTTT.

As to this clone: This same CDR3 is encoded by further DNA sequences in the sample. The chain recombines TRBV6-5 with TRBJ1-6; weak D call: TRBD1 (5 bases). Germline V gene lookup returns CDR1 MNHEY and CDR2 SVGAGI. The CDR3 is made up of 12 amino acids. V was clipped by 4 bases and J by 9 bases, with 7 bases between them. DNA for the CDR3: TGTGCCAGCAGTTCCCAGGGTTCACCCCTCCACTTT. Its protein product is CASSSQGSPLHF.

The genes are TRBV6-4 and TRBJ1-1; D is unclear. The V gene's germline CDR1 is MRHNA and CDR2 SNTAGT. The CDR3 extends over 13 amino acids. The V gene lost 0 bases and the J gene lost 7 bases, with 9 bases spanning the gap. The CDR3 coding sequence is TGTGCCAGCAGTGACTCTGCCGGGGATGAAGCTTTCTTT. Translated: CASSDSAGDEAFF.

The V call is TRBV3-1 (or the pseudogene TRBV3-2), the J call TRBJ2-7; D remains ambiguous. Trimming stripped 0 bases from V and 2 bases from J, with 5 bases between. The germline CDR1 and CDR2 sequences are LGHDT and YNNKEL (reference sequence). The CDR3 runs to 13 residues. In DNA form, the CDR3 reads TGTGCCAGCAGCCAAGATGTCACCTACGAGCAGTACTTC. It translates to CASSQDVTYEQYF.

This clone occurred once. The V gene is TRBV2, the J gene TRBJ2-7; no reliable D call. Trimming pared 4 bases from V and 5 bases from J, leaving 15 bases between. CDR1 SNHLY and CDR2 FYNNEI come from the germline V gene. The CDR3 loop spans 14 amino acids. The CDR3 bases are TGTGCCAGCAGTGGCTTTATCAGACTTAACGAGCAGTACTTC. This sequence encodes CASSGFIRLNEQYF.

The CDR3 loop reads CASSANARGRNNYGYTF. The CDR3 DNA reads TGTGCCAGCAGCGCAAACGCCAGGGGACGGAATAACTATGGCTACACCTTC. This chain links TRBV9 with TRBJ1-2, with TRBD1 as a possible D gene (6 bases). Trimming stripped 3 bases from V and 1 base from J, with 19 bases between. CDR1 is SGDLS, CDR2 YYNGEE, per germline. The CDR3 loop spans 17 amino acids. The complete variable domain, with remaining parts taken from reference TRBV9 and TRBJ1-2, reads DSGVTQTPKHLITATGQRVTLRCSPRSGDLSVYWYQQSLDQGLQFLIQYYNGEERAKGNILERFSAQQFPDLHSELNLSSLELGDSALYFCASSANARGRNNYGYTFGSGTRLTVV.

The CDR3 loop reads CASSSRRQEETQYF. DNA of the CDR3: TGTGCCAGCAGCTCCCGAAGACAGGAGGAGACCCAGTACTTC. The chain has TRBV11-1 and TRBJ2-5, with a possible D match to TRBD1 (6 bases). Germline V lookup: CDR1 SGHAT, CDR2 FQDESV (reference sequence). The CDR3 sequence is 14 residues long. V gave up 4 bases and J gave up 5 bases, with 14 bases separating them.

The chain joins TRBV29-1 to TRBJ1-6, with 8 bases lining up with TRBD1. Germline trimming cut 6 bases from V and 9 bases from J; bases unmatched to any gene: 10. The germline V gene has CDR1 SQVTM and CDR2 ANQGSEA. The CDR3 covers 14 residues. This chain's CDR3 is CSVTTRGRLSPLHF. In nucleotides, the CDR3 is TGCAGCGTGACAACCAGGGGGCGGCTTTCACCCCTCCACTTT.

The CDR3 nucleotides are TGTGCCATCCGGGGGGGGGCTGAAGCTTTCTTT. It specifies CAIRGGAEAFF. This chain links TRBV2 with TRBJ1-1; weak D call: TRBD1 (5 bases). Germline V gene sequence: CDR1 SNHLY, CDR2 FYNNEI. V gave up 10 bases and J gave up 6 bases, with 12 bases separating them. CDR3 length: 11 residues.

The chain combines TRBV19 with TRBJ2-6; D not certain. The V and J ends lost 6 bases and 0 bases respectively, with 9 bases between them. Germline loops: CDR1 LNHDA, CDR2 SQIVND (reference sequence). This CDR3 spans 15 amino acids. Written as DNA, the CDR3 is TGTGCCAGTAGCCTACAGATCTCTGGGGCCAACGTCCTGACTTTC. This encodes CASSLQISGANVLTF. Complete variable domain (other parts from reference TRBV19 and TRBJ2-6): DGGITQSPKYLFRKEGQNVTLSCEQNLNHDAMYWYRQDPGQGLRLIYYSQIVNDFQKGDIAEGYSVSREKKESFPLTVTSAQKNPTAFYLCASSLQISGANVLTFGAGSRLTVL.

The chain is built from TRBV19 and TRBJ1-2; 7 bases line up with TRBD1. V was pared by 2 bases and J by 2 bases, with 5 bases of the junction left unmatched. Germline-derived CDR1 and CDR2 are LNHDA and SQIVND (reference sequence). CDR3 length: 15 residues. This CDR3 is CASSIKGARNYGYTF. DNA of the CDR3: TGTGCCAGTAGTATAAAGGGGGCACGAAACTATGGCTACACCTTC.

DNA for the CDR3: TGTGCCAGCAGCCCCCAAGGACTAGCCCTAAGCTCCTACAATGAGCAGTTCTTC. Amino acids: CASSPQGLALSSYNEQFF. The chain is built from TRBV14 and TRBJ2-1, with 8 bases aligning to TRBD2. The CDR3 spans 18 residues. V lost 4 bases and J lost 0; bases outside the gene matches: 11. The germline V gene has CDR1 SGHDN and CDR2 FVKESK.

The V gene is TRBV25-1, the J gene TRBJ1-4, with a tentative D call TRBD1 (6 bases). V dropped 5 bases and J dropped 8 bases, with 15 bases sitting between them. CDR1 and CDR2 from the germline V gene are MGHDK and SYGVNS. The CDR3 has 14 residues. The CDR3 region is CASSNNRDGEKLFF. The CDR3 bases are TGTGCCAGCAGTAACAACAGGGACGGCGAAAAACTGTTTTTT.

This clone was seen a handful of times. The chain uses TRBV5-4 and TRBJ1-1; TRBD1 matches at 10 bases. The CDR3 covers 18 residues. Losses at the gene ends were 1 base for V and 1 base for J; bases not matched to a gene: 10. Germline V lookup: CDR1 SGHNT, CDR2 YYREEE (reference sequence). CDR3 DNA sequence: TGTGCCAGCAGCTTGTCCCAGGGACAGGGGACTCGGAACACTGAAGCTTTCTTT. Translated, it gives CASSLSQGQGTRNTEAFF.

This clone showed up just a few times. The chain has TRBV6-4 and TRBJ2-1, with D uncertain. In germline, CDR1 is MRHNA, CDR2 SNTAGT. Deletions cut 6 bases from V and 5 bases from J, with 17 bases between. CDR3 size: 15 residues. CDR3 bases: TGTGCCAGCAGCGCGACTGACCAAGCTAACAATGAGCAGTTCTTC. Protein sequence: CASSATDQANNEQFF.

The chain uses TRBV6-5 and TRBJ1-2; a weak D match, TRBD1 (6 bases). V was pared by 5 bases and J by 7 bases, with 14 bases between. The CDR3 consists of 13 residues. Germline V lookup: CDR1 MNHEY, CDR2 SVGAGI. The CDR3 region is CASSRTGSRGYTF. DNA for the CDR3: TGTGCCAGCAGTCGCACAGGGTCTCGTGGCTACACCTTC.

This clone was found a few times. This chain connects TRBV5-1 to TRBJ1-1, with a tentative D call TRBD1 (6 bases). The germline V and J ends were trimmed by 4 bases and 3 bases, with 19 bases remaining between them. CDR3 length: 16 residues. Germline values: CDR1 SGHRS, CDR2 YFSETQ. CDR3 sequence reads: CASSPSLGGSDTEAFF. For the CDR3, the DNA is TGCGCCAGCAGCCCCTCTCTAGGGGGTTCCGACACTGAAGCTTTCTTT. Using reference TRBV5-1 and TRBJ1-1 for the parts outside the CDR3, the full variable domain is KAGVTQTPRYLIKTRGQQVTLSCSPISGHRSVSWYQQTPGQGLQFLFEYFSETQRNKGNFPGRFSGRQFSNSRSEMNVSTLELGDSALYLCASSPSLGGSDTEAFFGQGTRLTVV.

There are a few counts of this clone. The CDR3 nucleotides read TGTGCCAGCAGCCCACGGGACTTCGGAAATGAGCAGTTCTTC. It translates to CASSPRDFGNEQFF. The chain recombines TRBV13 with TRBJ2-1; tentative D call: TRBD2 (6 bases). CDR1 is PRHDT, CDR2 FYEKMQ, per germline (reference sequence). CDR3 length: 14 amino acids. The V and J ends lost 5 bases and 7 bases respectively, with 15 bases between them.

The J gene is TRBJ1-1, the V gene TRBV15, with D perhaps matching TRBD1 (6 bases). This CDR3 has 15 amino acids. Trimming removed 0 bases from V and 6 bases from J, with 14 bases in between. Germline CDR1 reads LNHNV; CDR2 reads YYDKDF (reference sequence). The CDR3 nucleotides are TGTGCCACCAGCAGAGATGGGGGGGCGGTTGCTGAAGCTTTCTTT. Its protein is CATSRDGGAVAEAFF.

V usage is TRBV19 and J usage is TRBJ2-1; possibly TRBD1 for D (6 bases). V was cut by 6 bases and J by 3 bases, with 12 bases left in between. The CDR3 is 14 amino acids. Germline V gene lookup returns CDR1 LNHDA and CDR2 SQIVND (reference sequence). CDR3 region: CASRQGGIYNEQFF. The CDR3 DNA sequence: TGTGCCAGTAGACAGGGCGGAATCTACAATGAGCAGTTCTTC.

This clone was detected only once. The V and J genes are TRBV30 and TRBJ1-5; a weak D match, TRBD1 (5 bases). V shed 2 bases and J shed 2 bases, with 10 bases lying between them. The CDR3 covers 14 residues. Germline lookup yields CDR1 GTSNPN and CDR2 SVGIG (reference sequence). The CDR3 DNA reads as TGTGCCTGGAGTTGGGGGGATGGCAATCAGCCCCAGCATTTT. Translated, it gives CAWSWGDGNQPQHF. Variable domain in full (rest from reference TRBV30 and TRBJ1-5): SQTIHQWPATLVQPVGSPLSLECTVEGTSNPNLYWYRQAAGRGLQLLFYSVGIGQISSEVPQNLSASRPQDRQFILSSKKLLLSDSGFYLCAWSWGDGNQPQHFGDGTRLSIL.